These T cell receptor beta chains were read from a single sample in a study of T cell repertoires in cytomegalovirus infection. TCRdb recomputed calls from the reads with MiXCR, one row per CDR3 protein. This table holds about 570,000 distinct CDR3 sequences, approximately 40% found once. Their antigen targets remain unknown. The sample in question was cultured PBMCs, obtained from culture after CMV antigen stimulation. The receptors stem from a human donor in good health (CMV status not recorded). Some clones in this sample may be carry-over from other donors' samples. Each CDR3 is given with its conserved first and last residue. Part of the rows lack a size; the others show once, few, many or a class for expanded clones.

many TRBV7-2 CASSGQRGNTIYF
NA TRBV5-4 CASSLSDFRTDTQYF
NA TRBV5-6 CASSLVTSGGETQYF
NA TRBV20-1 CSARDPLATYNEQFF
NA TRBV4-3 CASSQGDMNTEAFF
few TRBV7-2 CASRAPASPLHF
NA TRBV7-9 CASSLHGTMGGYTF
few TRBV7-2 CASSTWNEQFF
NA TRBV27 CASRRQGGTDTQYF
NA TRBV2 CASPLQEKQFF
few TRBV11-2 CASSGQQGESNQPQHF
few TRBV12-3/TRBV12-4 CASWASTNYGYTF
NA TRBV7-2 CASSLPILNTEAFF
few TRBV12-3/TRBV12-4 CASSLFEGTTYEQYF
NA TRBV28 CASSLSGGFYGYTF
many TRBV7-2 CASSFQTNQPQHF
NA TRBV5-1 CASSTRVGADTQYF
few TRBV7-9 CASSPGRNTPEAFF
NA TRBV6-1 CASSYRGNGNQPQHF
NA TRBV7-6 CASSFGDWAPYEQYF
few TRBV7-9 CASSHRDMYNEQFF
NA TRBV4-3 CASSQTSGASTDTQYF
many TRBV6-2/TRBV6-3 CASSYVLGTSGNNEQFF
few TRBV5-4 CASSPSPDGDYGYTF